The next 10 T cell receptor beta chains were all read from a single sample in a study of response to subunit inactivated influenza vaccine. MiXCR was run by TCRdb on the RT-PCR reads, yielding one entry per CDR3 protein. The repertoire consists of more than 600,000 distinct CDR3 sequences, with about 18% occurring once and the leading ten covering about a tenth. The sample here was PBMCs from blood, taken more than 4 days after vaccination. The origin of the receptors is a man aged 50 to 59 who received an inactivated influenza vaccine.

For the CDR3, the DNA is TGTGCCATCAGTGGGGACGCTACAGATACGCAGTATTTT. It codes for CAISGDATDTQYF. The chain recombines TRBV10-3 with TRBJ2-3; the D gene could be TRBD1 or TRBD2 (5 bases each). V lost 4 bases and J 3 bases, leaving 8 bases between the germline ends. Germline CDR1 ENHRY, CDR2 SYGVKD. The CDR3 runs to 13 residues.

This chain connects TRBV4-1 to TRBJ1-1, with D uncertain. Germline loops: CDR1 MGHRA, CDR2 YSYEKL. V lost 2 bases and J lost 1, with 11 bases in between. This CDR3 has 15 amino acids. CDR3 DNA sequence: TGCGCCAGCAGCCAAATAGCACATACGAACACTGAAGCTTTCTTT. Translated: CASSQIAHTNTEAFF.

A remark on this clonotype: A much larger clone lies one base from this, so it may be a read error. The chain combines TRBV20-1 with TRBJ2-3, with 10 positions matching TRBD2. This CDR3 comprises 15 residues. The germline CDR1 and CDR2 sequences are DFQATT and SNEGSKA (reference sequence). CDR3: CSAIISGRDAETQYF. In DNA, the CDR3 is TGCAGTGCTATTATCAGCGGGAGGGACGCAGAGACGCAGTATTTT.

This clonotype occurred a few times. The chain has TRBV5-1 and TRBJ2-7; TRBD1 matches at 9 bases. Germline V lookup: CDR1 SGHRS, CDR2 YFSETQ. The CDR3 totals 17 residues. J gave up 0 bases and V 0 bases, and 7 bases lay outside the gene matches. The CDR3 sequence: CASSLAGTGQGSYEQYF. DNA of the CDR3: TGCGCCAGCAGCTTGGCCGGTACGGGACAGGGCTCCTACGAGCAGTACTTC.

The DNA of the CDR3 is TGTGCCAGCACGCCCGGACACATGAAGACCCAGTACTTC. Protein sequence: CASTPGHMKTQYF. J is TRBJ2-5 and V is TRBV7-8, with D maybe TRBD1 (5 bases). The CDR3 runs to 13 residues. CDR1 and CDR2 from the germline V gene are SGHVS and FQNEAQ. Between the trimmed V and J ends, which lost 7 bases and 6 bases, there was a span of 15 bases. The whole variable domain, remainder taken from reference TRBV7-8 and TRBJ2-5, is GAGVSQSPRYKVAKRGQDVALRCDPISGHVSLFWYQQALGQGPEFLTYFQNEAQLDKSGLPSDRFFAERPEGSVSTLKIQRTQQEDSAVYLCASTPGHMKTQYFGPGTRLLVL.

In this sample, this clonotype turned up a few times. The V gene is TRBV6-2 or TRBV6-3, the J gene TRBJ1-1; tentative D call: TRBD1 (6 bases). CDR3 size: 14 residues. Looked up from germline, CDR1 is MNHEY and CDR2 is SVGEGT. Trimming removed 4 bases at V and 6 bases at J, with 15 bases between. This CDR3 is CASSSSGDTSEAFF. CDR3 nucleotide sequence: TGTGCCAGCAGTTCTTCAGGGGACACCTCTGAAGCTTTCTTT.

The rearrangement links TRBV7-2 to TRBJ2-5; D perhaps matches TRBD1 (6 bases). Trimming pared 0 bases from V and 4 bases from J, leaving 15 bases between. The CDR3 totals 16 residues. Germline CDR1 and CDR2: SGHTA and FQGNSA. The CDR3 nucleotides read TGTGCCAGCAGCTTAGCGGGGACAAGGGGGTCAGAGACCCAGTACTTC. Protein product: CASSLAGTRGSETQYF.

The chain carries TRBV4-1 and TRBJ1-6, with D tentatively TRBD1 (6 bases). From germline, CDR1 is MGHRA and CDR2 YSYEKL. The germline V and J ends were trimmed by 3 bases and 10 bases, with 13 bases remaining between them. This CDR3 spans 14 amino acids. CDR3: CASSQADRPSPLHF. The CDR3 DNA is TGCGCCAGCAGCCAGGCGGACAGACCCTCACCCCTCCACTTT.

The chain carries TRBV7-9 and TRBJ2-7, with 7 positions matching TRBD1. With 4 bases clipped from V and 2 bases from J, the junction kept 8 bases outside the gene matches. The CDR3 has 15 residues. CDR1 is SEHNR and CDR2 is FQNEAQ in the germline V gene (reference sequence). The CDR3 nucleotides read TGTGCCAGCAGCTCCGCCCCGGGACAGACCTACGAGCAGTACTTC. Translation gives CASSSAPGQTYEQYF.

The chain carries TRBV7-9 and TRBJ1-6; 8 bases fit TRBD1. Looked up from germline, CDR1 is SEHNR and CDR2 is FQNEAQ (reference sequence). V gave up 1 base and J gave up 10 bases; unmatched junction bases: 3. CDR3 size: 14 residues. The CDR3 is CASSLGGQGSPLHF. The CDR3 coding sequence is TGTGCCAGCAGCTTAGGCGGACAGGGCTCACCCCTCCACTTT.